Below are 29 T cell receptor beta chains sequenced from a single sample in a study of T cells in Graves' hyperthyroidism and ophthalmopathy. The CDR3 regions of TCR beta were amplified from RNA transcripts. The study used the HTBI primer set for a first-round RT-PCR of the TCR CDR3. TCRdb passed the multiplex PCR reads through MiXCR, listing each CDR3 protein once. In the table there are some 500,000 distinct CDR3 sequences, 16% of which are singletons. Sample: blood. The receptors were gathered from a woman aged 25 to 39 with Graves' ophthalmopathy.

This clonotype turned up a few times. This sequence joins TRBV6-1 and TRBJ2-7; TRBD1 is a possible D gene (5 bases). Germline V gene lookup returns CDR1 MNHNS and CDR2 SASEGT. The CDR3 has 14 amino acids. Trimming took 5 bases from V and 3 from J, leaving 14 bases between them. In DNA form, the CDR3 reads TGTGCCAGCAGTTACGCCAGGGCCAACTACGAGCAGTACTTC. It specifies CASSYARANYEQYF.

This clonotype has only a few counts. The J gene is TRBJ1-1, the V gene TRBV6-1, with D perhaps TRBD1 (5 bases). Trimming shortened V by 6 bases and J by 3 bases, and 17 bases separated the two germline ends. The CDR3 is 15 amino acids. Germline CDR1 is MNHNS and CDR2 is SASEGT. The CDR3 region is CASRAGLSGDTEAFF. The CDR3 nucleotides read TGTGCCAGCAGAGCCGGACTATCGGGGGACACTGAAGCTTTCTTT.

This sequence joins TRBV28 and TRBJ1-1; D gene uncertain. The ends were cut back, 3 bases at V and 3 bases at J, with 11 bases in the middle. Per germline, CDR1 MDHEN and CDR2 SYDVKM. CDR3 size: 14 residues. CDR3 amino acids: CASSFEAGDTEAFF. The CDR3 nucleotides are TGTGCCAGCAGTTTTGAAGCTGGGGACACTGAAGCTTTCTTT.

This clonotype has more than one count but fewer than ten. This chain joins TRBV9 and TRBJ2-1; the D gene could be TRBD1 or TRBD2 (5 bases each). Germline CDR1 is SGDLS and CDR2 is YYNGEE. The CDR3 spans 16 residues. The V end was cut by 4 bases, the J end by 4 bases, with 18 bases between. The CDR3, as DNA: TGTGCCAGCAGCTTAGGGACGGCTAAAGTTTACAATGAGCAGTTCTTC. It specifies CASSLGTAKVYNEQFF.

This clonotype was counted ten times or more. This chain uses TRBV5-1 with TRBJ1-1, with D perhaps matching TRBD1 (5 bases). The CDR3 runs to 15 residues. CDR1 and CDR2 (germline): SGHRS, YFSETQ. Deletions cut 0 bases from V and 1 base from J, with 10 bases between. CDR3 region: CASSLVQGTNTEAFF. CDR3 nucleotides: TGCGCCAGCAGCTTGGTTCAGGGAACGAACACTGAAGCTTTCTTT.

This chain links TRBV7-9 with TRBJ2-3, with 10 nucleotides matching TRBD2. The germline gives CDR1 SEHNR, CDR2 FQNEAQ (reference sequence). The trim removed 3 bases at V and 2 bases at J, leaving 5 bases unmatched. The CDR3 extends over 16 amino acids. DNA for the CDR3: TGTGCCAGCAGCTTTCTAACTAGCGGGGTCACAGATACGCAGTATTTT. It yields the protein CASSFLTSGVTDTQYF.

This clonotype was seen ten or more times. The chain couples TRBV30 to TRBJ2-7; the D call may be TRBD1 or TRBD2 (5 bases each). V was clipped by 2 bases and J by 2 bases, with 16 bases between them. This CDR3 has 15 residues. The germline CDR1 and CDR2 sequences are GTSNPN and SVGIG (reference sequence). The CDR3 DNA follows: TGTGCCTGGAGTCACCTCACCCGGGGCACCTACGAGCAGTACTTC. This encodes CAWSHLTRGTYEQYF. The full variable domain, with the rest looked up from reference TRBV30 and TRBJ2-7, is SQTIHQWPATLVQPVGSPLSLECTVEGTSNPNLYWYRQAAGRGLQLLFYSVGIGQISSEVPQNLSASRPQDRQFILSSKKLLLSDSGFYLCAWSHLTRGTYEQYFGPGTRLTVT.

The genes are TRBV6-2 or TRBV6-3 and TRBJ2-2; 9 bases map to TRBD2. Trimming at V came to 5 bases and at J to 2 bases, leaving 9 bases not matched to a gene. Germline CDR1 reads MNHEY; CDR2 reads SVGEGT. CDR3 length equals 17 residues. The CDR3: CASSAVTSGVNTGELFF. The CDR3, as DNA: TGTGCCAGCAGTGCCGTGACTAGCGGTGTAAACACCGGGGAGCTGTTTTTT.

This clonotype appeared many times. The DNA of the CDR3 is TGTGCCAGCAAGACTAGCGGGCCGACAGATACGCAGTATTTT. It translates to CASKTSGPTDTQYF. The chain couples TRBV6-1 to TRBJ2-3, with 10 bases matching TRBD2. From germline, CDR1 is MNHNS and CDR2 SASEGT. Trimming cost V 7 bases and J 3 bases; bases outside gene matches: 4. The CDR3 totals 14 residues.

The J gene is TRBJ1-2, the V gene TRBV27, with no clear D. The V end was cut by 9 bases, the J end by 7 bases, with 15 bases between. CDR3 size: 12 residues. The germline CDR1 and CDR2 sequences are MNHEY and SMNVEV (reference sequence). As DNA, the CDR3 is TGTGCCAGTCGACGGTCGTCGGCTGGCTACACCTTC. Its protein product is CASRRSSAGYTF.

This clonotype was seen only once. The chain has TRBV5-4 and TRBJ2-3, with D unresolved. V lost 5 bases and J 9 bases, leaving 7 bases between the germline ends. This CDR3 spans 10 amino acids. Per the germline V gene, CDR1 is SGHNT and CDR2 is YYREEE (reference sequence). For the CDR3, the DNA is TGTGCCAGCAGGGACGGGACGCAGTATTTT. It encodes CASRDGTQYF.

This clonotype was recorded at least ten times. The chain joins TRBV20-1 to TRBJ1-2, with a possible D match to TRBD1 (5 bases). The CDR3 contains 13 residues. Trimming stripped 3 bases from V and 7 bases from J, with 15 bases between. Germline CDR1 DFQATT, CDR2 SNEGSKA (reference sequence). For the CDR3, the DNA is TGCAGTGCTAGCACAGGTCCCCGGTCTGGCTACACCTTC. Its protein is CSASTGPRSGYTF.

This clonotype has a count of ten or more. This chain's CDR3 is CASSQGLAGGLNTQYF. The CDR3 nucleotides are TGTGCCAGCAGCCAGGGACTAGCGGGAGGGCTGAATACGCAGTATTTT. The chain is built from TRBV11-1 and TRBJ2-3; 16 bases match TRBD2. The CDR3 spans 16 residues. Trimming removed 5 bases from V and 7 bases from J; junction bases left unmatched: 6. Looked up from germline, CDR1 is SGHAT and CDR2 is FQDESV (reference sequence).

The table lists this clonotype with many counts. The J gene is TRBJ2-7, the V gene TRBV20-1, with TRBD2 matching 10 bases. Germline lookup yields CDR1 DFQATT and CDR2 SNEGSKA (reference sequence). The CDR3 is made up of 15 amino acids. Trimming cost V 3 bases and J 3 bases; bases outside gene matches: 8. CDR3 sequence (DNA): TGCAGTGCTAGGACCGGGACTAGCGATTACTACGAGCAGTACTTC. Protein product: CSARTGTSDYYEQYF.

This clonotype was seen many times. V is TRBV7-2 and J is TRBJ2-5; D ambiguous. V dropped 2 bases and J dropped 3 bases, with 13 bases sitting between them. CDR3 length: 15 amino acids. From germline, CDR1 is SGHTA and CDR2 FQGNSA. CDR3 in DNA: TGTGCCAGCAGCTTATCGGCGATGCGGAAAGAGACCCAGTACTTC. Its protein is CASSLSAMRKETQYF.

V gene TRBV20-1 combines with J gene TRBJ2-3, with 9 bases lining up with TRBD2. The CDR3 runs to 15 residues. Germline V lookup: CDR1 DFQATT, CDR2 SNEGSKA (reference sequence). J was trimmed by 10 bases and V by 0 bases; bases with no gene match: 11. In DNA form, the CDR3 reads TGCAGTGCTAGAGAGGCTGGTAGCGGGGGTCTAGCGCAGTATTTT. Its protein product is CSAREAGSGGLAQYF.

This clonotype was counted between two and nine times. The chain recombines TRBV12-3 or TRBV12-4 with TRBJ2-7; 12 bases fit TRBD1. Trimming took 6 bases from V and 7 from J; bases not matched to a gene: 16. The length of the CDR3 is 17 residues. Here the CDR3 reads CASRSSGGGQGASEQYF. The CDR3 DNA is TGTGCCAGCAGAAGTTCTGGGGGGGGACAGGGGGCGAGTGAGCAGTACTTC.

A word on this clonotype: A much larger clone differs from this one at a single base, so this may be a read error. The chain joins TRBV6-1 to TRBJ1-5; D uncertain. The germline gives CDR1 MNHNS, CDR2 SASEGT. Trimming pared 1 base from V and 3 bases from J, leaving 10 bases between. The CDR3 has 15 residues. CDR3 amino acids: CASSEEADPNQPQHF. The CDR3 DNA sequence: TGTGCCAGCAGTGAAGAGGCGGATCCCAATCAGCCCCAGCATTTT.

This clonotype was seen a few times. This chain connects TRBV6-2 or TRBV6-3 to TRBJ2-1, with D maybe TRBD2 (6 bases). From germline, CDR1 is MNHEY and CDR2 SVGEGT. Trimming removed 7 bases from V and 7 bases from J, with 14 bases in between. The CDR3 has 13 residues. CDR3 nucleotides: TGTGCCAGCACTGGGCGGGGCGGGAATGAGCAGTTCTTC. Residues: CASTGRGGNEQFF.

Only a few counts were recorded for this clonotype. The CDR3 coding sequence is TGTGCCAGCAGTCCACAGAATTCACCCCTCCACTTT. This sequence encodes CASSPQNSPLHF. The chain uses TRBV12-3 or TRBV12-4 and TRBJ1-6; D unclear. The CDR3 has 12 amino acids. V was clipped by 5 bases and J by 7 bases, with 6 bases between them.

In its sample, this clonotype was seen a few times. In DNA, the CDR3 is TGTGCCAGCAGACTGGTCGGCGGGGAGCTGTTTTTT. It specifies CASRLVGGELFF. V usage is TRBV28 and J usage is TRBJ2-2; D not resolved. V was cut by 6 bases and J by 7 bases, with 9 bases left in between. The CDR3 is made up of 12 amino acids. The V gene's germline CDR1 is MDHEN and CDR2 SYDVKM. The complete variable domain, with remaining parts taken from reference TRBV28 and TRBJ2-2, reads DVKVTQSSRYLVKRTGEKVFLECVQDMDHENMFWYRQDPGLGLRLIYFSYDVKMKEKGDIPEGYSVSREKKERFSLILESASTNQTSMYLCASRLVGGELFFGEGSRLTVL.

The chain employs TRBV10-3 and TRBJ2-3, with D maybe TRBD2 (6 bases). Germline values: CDR1 ENHRY, CDR2 SYGVKD. This CDR3 contains 14 residues. V was shortened by 0 bases and J by 11 bases, with 15 bases between the two germline ends. The CDR3 DNA reads TGTGCCATCAGTGAGTCGGGCGGGACCTTGGGGCAGTATTTT. Translated, it gives CAISESGGTLGQYF.

The table lists this clonotype with a few counts. The rearrangement joins TRBV10-1 to TRBJ2-2; D is possibly TRBD2 (5 bases). Per germline, CDR1 WNHNN and CDR2 SYGVQD (reference sequence). This CDR3 is built from 13 residues. Trimming took 8 bases from V and 1 from J, leaving 8 bases between them. The CDR3 bases are TGCGCCAGCGGACGGGAGAACACCGGGGAGCTGTTTTTT. It codes for CASGRENTGELFF.

In its sample, this clonotype was seen many times. J is TRBJ2-5 and V is TRBV5-5; D gene ambiguous. The germline V gene has CDR1 SGHKS and CDR2 YYEKEE (reference sequence). V dropped 0 bases and J dropped 4 bases, with 10 bases sitting between them. The CDR3 contains 14 residues. CDR3 sequence reads: CASSLAVAGETQYF. DNA of the CDR3: TGTGCCAGCAGCTTGGCGGTAGCTGGAGAGACCCAGTACTTC.

This clonotype has at least ten counts. Written as DNA, the CDR3 is TGTGCCAGCAGTTATCCCCCGGACAGACCGTATGGCTACACCTTC. Amino acid sequence: CASSYPPDRPYGYTF. This chain joins TRBV6-2 or TRBV6-3 and TRBJ1-2, with D perhaps TRBD1 (6 bases). The CDR3 length is 15 residues. With 3 bases removed from V and 5 bases from J, the gap between germline ends came to 16 bases. Germline lookup yields CDR1 MNHEY and CDR2 SVGEGT.

Remarks on this clonotype: This may stem from a read error, because a much larger clone lies one nucleotide away. This chain uses TRBV7-3 with TRBJ2-3; 9 nucleotides match TRBD2. This CDR3 contains 14 residues. CDR1 is SGHTA and CDR2 is FQGTGA in the germline V gene. CDR3 nucleotides: TGTCCCAGCAGCCGAGCGGGAGGCGCAGATACGCAGTATTTT. This gives the protein CPSSRAGGADTQYF.

The rearrangement links TRBV6-1 to TRBJ2-6; D remains ambiguous. Trimming removed 8 bases at V and 2 bases at J, with 4 bases between. The CDR3 is 12 amino acids. CDR1 MNHNS and CDR2 SASEGT come from the germline V gene. The CDR3 loop reads CASSTGANVLTF. As DNA, the CDR3 is TGTGCCAGCTCGACTGGGGCCAACGTCCTGACTTTC.

The rearrangement uses TRBV29-1 and TRBJ2-2; the D gene is possibly TRBD2 (5 bases). This CDR3 comprises 16 residues. Germline CDR1 reads SQVTM; CDR2 reads ANQGSEA. Trimming removed 3 bases from V and 6 bases from J, with 20 bases in between. In DNA form, the CDR3 reads TGCAGCGTTGACTTCGCTGGACTCCCGACGGCCGGGGAGCTGTTTTTT. Its protein product is CSVDFAGLPTAGELFF.

Concerning this clonotype: At one boundary the junction diverges from the germline segment, which might be a read error. The rearrangement joins TRBV28 to TRBJ2-2, with 8 bases that match TRBD1. There are 13 residues in the CDR3. CDR1 and CDR2 from the germline V gene are MDHEN and SYDVKM. CDR3 in amino acids: CACRQGNTGEPFF. The CDR3 nucleotides are TGTGCCTGCAGACAGGGGAACACCGGGGAGCCGTTTTTT.